The 32 T cell receptor beta chains presented below share a single source sample, sequenced in a study of cytomegalovirus exposure and HLA in healthy donors. Sequenced by immunoSEQ multiplex PCR; TCRdb stores in-frame clones only, minus some. The sample has about 65,000 clones; roughly nine tenths are singletons. Input material: PBMCs. Receptors originate from a woman younger than 35 in good health and CMV-seronegative.

This clone was counted once. The chain combines TRBV18 with TRBJ2-7; 9 nucleotides match TRBD2. This CDR3 spans 17 amino acids. The germline V gene has CDR1 KGHSH and CDR2 LQKENI. After removal of 6 bases from V and 1 base from J, the junction contained 13 bases not matched to a gene. CDR3 sequence (DNA): TGTGCCAGCTCCCCTACGGCGGCACTAGCGGGTTCCTACGAGCAGTACTTC. This translates into CASSPTAALAGSYEQYF.

This clone was observed once. One junction end disagrees with the germline gene, perhaps due to a read error. The chain employs TRBV7-7 and TRBJ1-1; D remains unclear. The germline V gene has CDR1 SSHAT and CDR2 FNYEAQ (reference sequence). The CDR3 is made up of 13 amino acids. The chain's CDR3 is CASSLSPDTEAFF. CDR3 DNA sequence: TGTGCTAGCAGCTTATCCCCGGACACTGAAGCTTTCTTT.

The chain combines TRBV6-1 with TRBJ1-3; D might be TRBD1 (6 bases). Trimming left V 7 bases short and J 0 bases short, with 13 bases between. The CDR3 sequence is 15 residues long. Germline V gene data show CDR1 as MNHNS and CDR2 as SASEGT. The CDR3 loop reads CASTSVGGSGNTIYF. CDR3 nucleotides: TGTGCCAGCACCTCGGTAGGGGGCTCTGGAAACACCATATATTTT.

The V gene is TRBV10-2, the J gene TRBJ1-6; possibly TRBD1 for D (5 bases). The CDR3 runs to 15 residues. Trimming pared 7 bases from V and 7 bases from J, leaving 17 bases between. CDR1 is WSHSY, CDR2 SAAADI, per germline. The DNA for the CDR3 is TGCGCCAGCACCACTCTTTCGCAGGGAAATTCACCCCTCCACTTT. Encoded protein: CASTTLSQGNSPLHF.

This chain uses TRBV5-1 with TRBJ2-7; tentative D call: TRBD1 (5 bases). V dropped 3 bases and J dropped 3 bases, with 19 bases sitting between them. In germline, CDR1 is SGHRS, CDR2 YFSETQ. This CDR3 comprises 16 residues. The CDR3 DNA reads TGCGCCAGCAGCTCGTGGGGCAGTCGTAACTTCTACGAGCAGTACTTC. Its translation: CASSSWGSRNFYEQYF.

The chain couples TRBV10-1 to TRBJ1-1; D unresolved. Germline lookup yields CDR1 WNHNN and CDR2 SYGVQD (reference sequence). V lost 3 bases to trimming and J lost 5 bases, with 7 bases between them. This CDR3 contains 12 residues. The CDR3: CASSDLRTEAFF. DNA of the CDR3: TGCGCCAGCAGTGACCTGAGGACTGAAGCTTTCTTT.

For this clone: Germline and junction disagree at one end, which may indicate a read error. The V call is TRBV6-1, the J call TRBJ2-1; no definite D call. The CDR3 sequence is 13 residues long. Per germline, CDR1 MNHNS and CDR2 SASEGT. CDR3 sequence (DNA): TGTGCCACCAGTATTCTGTCCTACAATGAGCAGTTCTTC. Amino acids: CATSILSYNEQFF.

This clone has more than one count but fewer than ten. The rearrangement uses TRBV20-1 and TRBJ1-1; 8 nucleotides align to TRBD1. The germline CDR1 and CDR2 sequences are DFQATT and SNEGSKA (reference sequence). The CDR3 contains 11 residues. The ends lost 3 bases at V and 11 bases at J; junction bases unmatched: 5. The CDR3 spells CSASRQGKAFF. The CDR3, as DNA: TGCAGTGCTAGTAGACAGGGGAAGGCTTTCTTT.

The rearrangement uses TRBV9 and TRBJ2-1; 14 nucleotides agree with TRBD2. This CDR3 has 17 residues. J gave up 2 bases and V 0 bases, and 1 base lay outside the gene matches. Germline CDR1 and CDR2: SGDLS and YYNGEE. This CDR3 reads CASSVGLAGGAYNEQFF. CDR3 bases: TGTGCCAGCAGCGTAGGACTAGCGGGAGGGGCCTACAATGAGCAGTTCTTC.

This chain's CDR3 is CASSLTPSYEQYF. The CDR3 region has the DNA TGTGCCAGCAGCTTAACACCATCCTACGAGCAGTACTTC. This sequence joins TRBV7-2 and TRBJ2-7; D is ambiguous. V was pared by 2 bases and J by 1 base, with 6 bases between. Germline V gives CDR1 SGHTA, CDR2 FQGNSA. The CDR3 has 13 amino acids.

This sequence joins TRBV11-2 and TRBJ2-7; 8 bases fit TRBD1. Germline trimming cut 1 base from V and 5 bases from J; bases unmatched to any gene: 13. CDR1 and CDR2 (germline): SGHAT, FQNNGV. The CDR3 length is 17 residues. In DNA form, the CDR3 reads TGTGCCAGCAGCTTAGTGAGGGGCAGGGGGCACTTGGACGAGCAGTACTTC. Its protein is CASSLVRGRGHLDEQYF.

The chain combines TRBV28 with TRBJ2-7, with D unclear. CDR1 MDHEN and CDR2 SYDVKM come from the germline V gene. V dropped 5 bases and J dropped 2 bases, with 16 bases sitting between them. The CDR3 extends over 15 amino acids. CDR3 sequence (DNA): TGTGCCAGCAGTCTACCCCCCCGCAAGCCCTACGAGCAGTACTTC. It translates to CASSLPPRKPYEQYF.

J is TRBJ1-2 and V is TRBV23-1, with TRBD1 matching 9 bases. TRBV23-1 is filed as an ORF, its function uncertain. Trimming removed 3 bases from V and 3 bases from J; junction bases left unmatched: 11. CDR3 length: 17 residues. CDR3 loop: CASSHSRDRVGDYGYTF. CDR3 sequence (DNA): TGCGCCAGCAGTCATTCCCGGGACAGGGTAGGGGACTATGGCTACACCTTC.

The chain carries TRBV2 and TRBJ1-4; D not resolved. From germline, CDR1 is SNHLY and CDR2 FYNNEI. CDR3 length equals 14 residues. Between the trimmed V and J ends, which lost 4 bases and 4 bases, there was a span of 10 bases. The CDR3 bases are TGTGCCAGCAGTGTAAGGGAGGGTAATGAAAAACTGTTTTTT. This sequence encodes CASSVREGNEKLFF.

The chain combines TRBV5-1 with TRBJ2-6, with D possibly TRBD1 on 5 matching bases. Trimming removed 1 base from V and 2 bases from J, with 7 bases in between. Germline loops: CDR1 SGHRS, CDR2 YFSETQ. CDR3 length: 15 amino acids. The CDR3 loop is CASSLNRPGANVLTF. In DNA form, the CDR3 reads TGCGCCAGCAGCTTGAACAGGCCTGGGGCCAACGTCCTGACTTTC. Combining the CDR3 with reference TRBV5-1 and TRBJ2-6 gives the whole variable domain KAGVTQTPRYLIKTRGQQVTLSCSPISGHRSVSWYQQTPGQGLQFLFEYFSETQRNKGNFPGRFSGRQFSNSRSEMNVSTLELGDSALYLCASSLNRPGANVLTFGAGSRLTVL.

The J gene is TRBJ2-7, the V gene TRBV27, with 10 bases identical to TRBD1. V shed 5 bases, J shed 3 bases, and the junction held 13 bases outside the gene matches. The CDR3 is made up of 17 amino acids. Germline loops: CDR1 MNHEY, CDR2 SMNVEV (reference sequence). The CDR3 sequence: CASSTAGTGDTFYEQYF. In DNA form, the CDR3 reads TGTGCCAGCAGTACAGCCGGGACAGGGGATACCTTCTACGAGCAGTACTTC.

This chain links TRBV5-4 with TRBJ1-1, with D unclear. V shed 0 bases and J shed 5 bases, with 11 bases lying between them. This CDR3 comprises 14 residues. Germline CDR1 SGHNT, CDR2 YYREEE (reference sequence). CDR3: CASSLDSLRTEAFF. CDR3 in DNA: TGTGCCAGCAGCTTGGACTCGTTGAGGACTGAAGCTTTCTTT.

The chain uses TRBV27 and TRBJ1-2; 9 nucleotides align to TRBD1. This CDR3 comprises 15 residues. The ends lost 5 bases at V and 4 bases at J; junction bases unmatched: 8. Germline V lookup: CDR1 MNHEY, CDR2 SMNVEV (reference sequence). In DNA, the CDR3 is TGTGCCAGCAGTGCCAACAGGGGGCGCGGCTATGGCTACACCTTC. It encodes CASSANRGRGYGYTF.

CDR3 in amino acids: CASSRTGQKTDTQYF. For the CDR3, the DNA is TGTGCCAGCAGCCGAACGGGACAGAAGACAGATACGCAGTATTTT. The chain couples TRBV9 to TRBJ2-3; 7 bases are shared with TRBD1. V shed 4 bases and J 3 bases; nucleotides not matched to a gene: 8. The CDR3 loop spans 15 amino acids. CDR1 is SGDLS, CDR2 YYNGEE, per germline.

V and J are TRBV2 and TRBJ2-7, with D hard to call. This CDR3 contains 11 residues. CDR1 SNHLY and CDR2 FYNNEI come from the germline V gene. Trimming shortened V by 8 bases and J by 5 bases, and 10 bases separated the two germline ends. The CDR3 spells CASSWSHEQYF. CDR3 nucleotide sequence: TGTGCCAGCTCGTGGAGCCACGAGCAGTACTTC.

CDR3 nucleotides: TGCAGCGTTGAGAGGGGGTTGACCTCCTACGAGCAGTACTTC. As protein: CSVERGLTSYEQYF. The V gene is TRBV29-1, the J gene TRBJ2-7; a possible D gene is TRBD1 (6 bases). The germline V gene has CDR1 SQVTM and CDR2 ANQGSEA. V was clipped by 3 bases and J by 0 bases, with 12 bases between them. The CDR3 covers 14 residues.

This rearrangement joins TRBV19 to TRBJ2-7; D perhaps matches TRBD1 (6 bases). Germline CDR1 is LNHDA and CDR2 is SQIVND (reference sequence). The CDR3 loop spans 11 amino acids. Trimming left V 3 bases short and J 6 bases short, with 6 bases between. For the CDR3, the DNA is TGTGCCAGTAGTATGACAGGCGAGCAGTACTTC. Translation gives CASSMTGEQYF.

This chain connects TRBV6-1 to TRBJ2-1; possibly TRBD2 for D (6 bases). Trimming shortened V by 1 base and J by 8 bases, and 12 bases separated the two germline ends. This CDR3 comprises 14 residues. Germline V lookup: CDR1 MNHNS, CDR2 SASEGT. The CDR3 spells CASSEGLENDEQFF. CDR3 nucleotides: TGTGCCAGCAGTGAAGGACTAGAAAACGATGAGCAGTTCTTC.

The chain uses TRBV4-3 and TRBJ2-7, with 9 bases that match TRBD1. V lost 11 bases, J lost 4 bases, and 15 bases stayed unmatched. The germline gives CDR1 LGHNA, CDR2 YSLEER. The CDR3 is 15 residues long. The CDR3: CAPTRRRTGEYEQYF. DNA for the CDR3: TGCGCCCCAACGAGGAGACGGACAGGGGAATACGAGCAGTACTTC.

The chain employs TRBV7-2 and TRBJ2-7; 14 bases fit TRBD2. The ends lost 5 bases at V and 5 bases at J; junction bases unmatched: 5. CDR3 length equals 15 residues. Germline V gives CDR1 SGHTA, CDR2 FQGNSA. CDR3 in DNA: TGTGCCAGCAGCCCCGGACTAGCGGGAGGAAACGAGCAGTACTTC. Translated: CASSPGLAGGNEQYF.

The count of this clone is one. The genes are TRBV5-6 and TRBJ1-2; 9 bases map to TRBD1. The germline CDR1 and CDR2 sequences are SGHDT and YYEEEE. The CDR3 loop spans 15 amino acids. The trim removed 2 bases at V and 13 bases at J, leaving 15 bases unmatched. CDR3 in amino acids: CASSLTGGARWGLTF. CDR3 coding DNA: TGTGCCAGCAGCTTAACAGGGGGCGCACGGTGGGGTCTCACCTTC.

V is TRBV5-1 and J is TRBJ2-7, with 12 bases fitting TRBD1. This CDR3 has 14 residues. The V and J ends lost 4 bases and 5 bases, in that order; junction bases with no gene match: 4. CDR1 SGHRS and CDR2 YFSETQ come from the germline V gene. The CDR3 region has the DNA TGCGCCAGCAGCCCCGGGACAGGGGGCGACGAGCAGTACTTC. Residues: CASSPGTGGDEQYF. Full variable domain (rest looked up from reference TRBV5-1 and TRBJ2-7): KAGVTQTPRYLIKTRGQQVTLSCSPISGHRSVSWYQQTPGQGLQFLFEYFSETQRNKGNFPGRFSGRQFSNSRSEMNVSTLELGDSALYLCASSPGTGGDEQYFGPGTRLTVT.

The chain joins TRBV7-9 to TRBJ1-4; TRBD1 aligns across 9 bases. V lost 0 bases to trimming and J lost 2 bases; unmatched junction nucleotides: 7. CDR3 length: 18 residues. CDR1 and CDR2 from the germline V gene are SEHNR and FQNEAQ (reference sequence). The CDR3 region is CASSLAPGQGMTNEKLFF. In DNA, the CDR3 is TGTGCCAGCAGCTTAGCACCCGGACAGGGGATGACTAATGAAAAACTGTTTTTT.

The CDR3: CASSARGGRTDTQYF. DNA of the CDR3: TGCGCCAGCAGTGCACGCGGGGGCCGCACAGATACGCAGTATTTT. V gene TRBV10-1 combines with J gene TRBJ2-3; TRBD2 is a possible D gene (7 bases). V lost 4 bases and J 1 base, leaving 12 bases between the germline ends. The length of the CDR3 is 15 residues. Germline V lookup: CDR1 WNHNN, CDR2 SYGVQD (reference sequence).

The rearrangement uses TRBV28 and TRBJ1-2; D may be TRBD1 (5 bases). The CDR3 spans 15 residues. Trimming pared 7 bases from V and 8 bases from J, leaving 23 bases between. Germline V CDR1 and CDR2: MDHEN, SYDVKM. The CDR3 DNA is TGTGCCAGCACCATCCGTTTGGACATAGCGGGGGGCTACACCTTC. Translating it yields CASTIRLDIAGGYTF.

CDR3 loop: CASSPQRLRGKSTEAFF. DNA of the CDR3: TGTGCCAGCAGCCCCCAGCGATTGAGGGGGAAGAGTACTGAAGCTTTCTTT. This sequence joins TRBV7-2 and TRBJ1-1; D possibly corresponds to TRBD1 (6 bases). Looked up from germline, CDR1 is SGHTA and CDR2 is FQGNSA. V lost 5 bases and J 5 bases, leaving 24 bases between the germline ends. The CDR3 sequence is 17 residues long.

This clone was counted only a few times. The chain has TRBV19 and TRBJ1-5; D gene ambiguous. V was shortened by 5 bases and J by 5 bases, with 7 bases between the two germline ends. The CDR3 totals 12 residues. Germline CDR1 LNHDA, CDR2 SQIVND (reference sequence). For the CDR3, the DNA is TGTGCCAGTAGTCCCTTGTATCAGCCCCAGCATTTT. Translated: CASSPLYQPQHF.